This T cell receptor (beta chain) was retrieved from a study of CD4 T cells in relation to SARS-CoV-2 and coronaviruses. About the research overall: ViraFEST: approximately eleven-day antigen culture of PBMCs, then TCR beta CDR3 sequencing. Crossreactive spike epitopes shared across donors were mapped to their HLA restriction.

TCRdb keeps only in-frame clones here, not all; method: immunoSEQ multiplex PCR. The data hold around 20,000 clones, with around 80% observed a single time. Before the COVID-19 pandemic, during about 2010-2019, CD4+ T cells were taken from unexposed donors. The cells were cultured for over eight days before CD4+ T cells were isolated. As cell numbers allowed, unexposed-donor CD4+ T cells faced SARS-CoV-2 S/N and four cold-coronavirus spikes. Comment on this clone: As yet, its antigen is unknown.

The sample consisted of CD4+ T cells from PBMCs, cultured in vitro. This clonotype originated in a human donor in good health.

Here the CDR3 reads CASSFRLAGETGTQYF. The CDR3, as DNA: TGTGCCAGCAGCTTTCGACTAGCGGGAGAGACGGGGACGCAGTATTTT. The V gene is TRBV9, the J gene TRBJ2-3, with 12 bases aligning to TRBD2. CDR1 and CDR2 from the germline V gene are SGDLS and YYNGEE. The CDR3 is made up of 16 amino acids. The ends lost 4 bases at V and 9 bases at J; junction bases unmatched: 12.